What follows is one TCR beta chain and its context. Its cognate antigen is unknown. In TCRdb, the RT-PCR reads were re-called with MiXCR into one record per CDR3 protein. The profile shows approximately 2,600 distinct CDR3 sequences, around 89% of them singletons. This entry belongs to a study of yellow fever vaccine responses in identical twins. CDR1 is MDHEN and CDR2 is SYDVKM in the germline V gene. This CDR3 contains 13 residues. The V end lost 6 bases, the J end lost 4 bases, and 12 bases lay between the germline ends. Findings and caveats of the study: Reported findings indicate that twins' vaccine T cell responses seemed partially convergent, partially personalized.

The rearrangement links TRBV28 to TRBJ1-2, with D unresolved. The sequence was collected from a female donor who received the yellow fever vaccine. Sequenced here: T cells from blood (PBMCs), unsorted or a sorted subset (not recorded which), sampled before or after yellow fever vaccination (not recorded which). As DNA, the CDR3 is TGTGCCAGCAGCTCCCGACACATCTATGGCTACACCTTC. This gives the protein CASSSRHIYGYTF.